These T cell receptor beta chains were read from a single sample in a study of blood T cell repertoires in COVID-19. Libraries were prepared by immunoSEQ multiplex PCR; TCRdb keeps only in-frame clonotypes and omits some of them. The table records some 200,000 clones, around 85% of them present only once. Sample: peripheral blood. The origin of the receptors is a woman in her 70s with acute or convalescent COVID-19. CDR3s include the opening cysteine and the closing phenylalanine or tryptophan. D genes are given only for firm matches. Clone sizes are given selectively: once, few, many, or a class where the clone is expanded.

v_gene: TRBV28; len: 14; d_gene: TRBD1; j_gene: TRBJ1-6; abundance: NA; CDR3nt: TGTGCCGGACAGGGTGGCTCCTATAATTCACCCCTCCACTTT; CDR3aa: CAGQGGSYNSPLHF
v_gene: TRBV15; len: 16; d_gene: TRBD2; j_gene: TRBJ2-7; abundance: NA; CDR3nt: TGTGCCACCAGCAGGCGGACTAGCGGGAGGTTCCACGAGCAGTACTTC; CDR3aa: CATSRRTSGRFHEQYF
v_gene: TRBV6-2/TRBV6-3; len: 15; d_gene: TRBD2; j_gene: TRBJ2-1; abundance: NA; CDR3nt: TGTGCCAGCAGTTATGTTGCGGGAGGGCTTAATGAGCAGTTCTTC; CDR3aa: CASSYVAGGLNEQFF
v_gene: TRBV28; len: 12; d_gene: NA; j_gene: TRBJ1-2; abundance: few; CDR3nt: TGTGCCAGCAGTTCGTATCACTACGGCTACACCTTC; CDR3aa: CASSSYHYGYTF
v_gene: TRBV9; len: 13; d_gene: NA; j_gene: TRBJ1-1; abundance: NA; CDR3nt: TGTGCCAGCAGCGTCAAGCCAAACACTGAAGCTTTCTTT; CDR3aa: CASSVKPNTEAFF
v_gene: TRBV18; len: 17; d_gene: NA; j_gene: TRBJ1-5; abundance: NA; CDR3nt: TGTGCCAGCTCACCATCTCTTGCCAGGGGTGGCAATCAGCCCCAGCATTTT; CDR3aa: CASSPSLARGGNQPQHF
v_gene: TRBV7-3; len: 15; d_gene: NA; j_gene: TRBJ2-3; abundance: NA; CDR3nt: TGTGCCAGCAGTTACGACGCGGGGAGCACAGATACGCAGTATTTT; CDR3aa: CASSYDAGSTDTQYF
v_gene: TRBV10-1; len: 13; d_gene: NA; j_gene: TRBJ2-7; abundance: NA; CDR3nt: TGCGCCAGCAGTGAGCTTCTCAGGGACGAGCAGTACTTC; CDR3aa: CASSELLRDEQYF
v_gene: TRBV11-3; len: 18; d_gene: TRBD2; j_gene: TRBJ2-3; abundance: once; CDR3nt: TGTGCCAGCAGCTTAGAGGGTGGCGGGAGGGCCGGGTCAGATACGCAGTATTTT; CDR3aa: CASSLEGGGRAGSDTQYF
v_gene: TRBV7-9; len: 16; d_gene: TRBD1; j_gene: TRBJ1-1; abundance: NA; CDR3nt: TGTGCCAGCAGCCGCTCTACCAGACAGGGGAACACTGAAGCTTTCTTT; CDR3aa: CASSRSTRQGNTEAFF
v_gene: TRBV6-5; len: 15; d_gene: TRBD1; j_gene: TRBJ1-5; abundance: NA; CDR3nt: TGTGCCAGCAGTCCGCTAAGGACAGGGGTCCAGCCCCAGCATTTT; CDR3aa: CASSPLRTGVQPQHF
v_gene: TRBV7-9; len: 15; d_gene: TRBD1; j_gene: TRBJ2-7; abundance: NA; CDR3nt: TGTGCCAGCAGCCCCGGGACAGGGTCCCCCTACGAGCAGTACTTC; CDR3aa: CASSPGTGSPYEQYF
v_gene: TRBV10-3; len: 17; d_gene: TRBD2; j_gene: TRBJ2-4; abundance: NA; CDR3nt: TGTGCCATCAGTGAGTCTAGGGCGGGAGATGGCCGTGACATTCAGTACTTC; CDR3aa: CAISESRAGDGRDIQYF